This entry is about one TCR beta chain. All donors came from Russia, were Caucasian and healthy, and spanned ages about 6 to 100. Peripheral blood was drawn, about 9.7 milliliters per donor. A second roughly 6 to 11 cycle PCR used barcoded and J-beta primers. Each cDNA was tagged by a template-switch adaptor containing 12 random nucleotides. MiXCR, applied by TCRdb to the 5' RACE reads, yields one record per CDR3 protein. The sample carries approximately 800,000 distinct CDR3 sequences, 55% to 65% recorded once. This specimen comes from a study of blood T cells in healthy people across ages. The CDR3 has 15 amino acids. Per the germline V gene, CDR1 is SGHDN and CDR2 is FVKESK.

The clonotype was recovered from a man aged 30 to 39 in good health. Sequencing was carried out using blood. The chain couples TRBV14 to TRBJ2-5; D tentatively reads TRBD1 or TRBD2 (5 bases each). The J call may be incorrect, as the DNA end agrees better with TRBJ2-7. CDR3 residues: CASSQDRERDHEQYF. CDR3 nucleotides: TGTGCCAGCAGCCAAGATAGGGAAAGGGACCACGAGCAGTACTTC.